The 12 T cell receptor beta chains given below trace back to one sample, sequenced in a study of blood T cell repertoires in COVID-19 (dated by TCRdb to 2020 to 2022). The library was produced with the immunoSEQ multiplex PCR assay. The table comes from immuneACCESS by way of TCRdb, which keeps in-frame sequences with V and J called. Part of the clones is missing from these tables; in studies checked, under half for an unresolved V gene and the rest for unknown reasons. This sample comprises approximately 210,000 clones, around 92% of them detected only once. Approximately 8.2% of the sample is held by the ten biggest clonotypes. Material: PBMCs or T cells enriched from blood (not recorded which). The receptor source for this set is a woman in her late teens or twenties who had recovered from COVID-19.

The CDR3 region is CASSSSQGRQPQHF. CDR3 bases: TGTGCCAGTTCGTCGAGCCAGGGGCGTCAGCCCCAGCATTTT. The rearrangement uses TRBV2 and TRBJ1-5; D perhaps matches TRBD1 (6 bases). CDR3 length: 14 amino acids. Trimming took 9 bases from V and 6 from J, leaving 18 bases between them. Germline CDR1 and CDR2: SNHLY and FYNNEI.

J is TRBJ1-1 and V is TRBV11-2; 9 bases fit TRBD1. This CDR3 is built from 16 residues. CDR1 and CDR2 from the germline V gene are SGHAT and FQNNGV. Trimming took 5 bases from V and 0 from J; bases not matched to a gene: 7. In DNA, the CDR3 is TGTGCCAGCAGCAAGGACAGGGGCCATGTGAACACTGAAGCTTTCTTT. Translation gives CASSKDRGHVNTEAFF.

The V and J genes are TRBV6-1 and TRBJ2-1; the match to TRBD2 covers 11 bases. This CDR3 comprises 16 residues. Germline CDR1 MNHNS, CDR2 SASEGT. V was pared by 1 base and J by 12 bases, with 11 bases of the junction left unmatched. The CDR3 sequence: CASSEEPSGGRKGQFF. CDR3 sequence (DNA): TGTGCCAGCAGTGAAGAACCTAGCGGGGGGCGAAAGGGGCAGTTCTTC.

V usage is TRBV19 and J usage is TRBJ2-7; 10 bases match TRBD1. Trimming cost V 5 bases and J 4 bases; bases outside gene matches: 14. The V gene's germline CDR1 is LNHDA and CDR2 SQIVND (reference sequence). The CDR3 covers 17 residues. The chain's CDR3 is CASSSRFFGTGAYEQYF. As DNA, the CDR3 is TGTGCCAGTAGTTCTCGATTTTTTGGGACAGGGGCGTACGAGCAGTACTTC.

The V and J genes are TRBV6-4 and TRBJ1-6; D is possibly TRBD1 (5 bases). CDR3 size: 13 residues. V was cut by 2 bases and J by 9 bases, with 8 bases left in between. Germline V gene data show CDR1 as MRHNA and CDR2 as SNTAGT. The CDR3 sequence is CASSDRGSSPLHF. For the CDR3, the DNA is TGTGCCAGCAGTGACCGGGGGAGTTCACCCCTCCACTTT.

The chain employs TRBV4-2 and TRBJ2-6; TRBD2 matches at 7 bases. The CDR3 length is 16 residues. The ends lost 1 base at V and 0 bases at J; junction bases unmatched: 0. The germline V gene encodes CDR1 LGHNA and CDR2 YNFKEQ. The CDR3 nucleotides are TGTGCCAGCAGCCAAGGGACTAGCTCTGGGGCCAACGTCCTGACTTTC. This encodes CASSQGTSSGANVLTF.

CDR3 amino acids: CASRGGVRETQYF. CDR3 sequence (DNA): TGTGCCAGCCGTGGGGGGGTACGAGAGACCCAGTACTTC. The V call is TRBV3-1 (or the pseudogene TRBV3-2), the J call TRBJ2-5, with 7 bases lining up with TRBD2. J gave up 4 bases and V 8 bases, and 7 bases lay outside the gene matches. There are 13 residues in the CDR3. In germline, CDR1 is LGHDT, CDR2 YNNKEL (reference sequence).

The V gene is TRBV11-3, the J gene TRBJ2-1; 16 bases match TRBD2. V shed 0 bases, J shed 3 bases, and the junction held 2 bases outside the gene matches. Germline V gene data show CDR1 as SGHNT and CDR2 as YENEEA. This CDR3 comprises 18 residues. The CDR3 DNA reads TGTGCCAGCAGCTTAGATGGGACTAGCGGGGGGGGCTACAATGAGCAGTTCTTC. This codes for CASSLDGTSGGGYNEQFF.

The rearrangement joins TRBV9 to TRBJ1-2, with D perhaps TRBD1 (5 bases). Trimming stripped 4 bases from V and 1 base from J, with 11 bases between. The germline V gene has CDR1 SGDLS and CDR2 YYNGEE. The CDR3 consists of 14 residues. The CDR3 is CASSPGGGNYGYTF. For the CDR3, the DNA is TGTGCCAGCAGCCCCGGGGGGGGTAACTATGGCTACACCTTC. The whole variable domain, filled in from reference TRBV9 and TRBJ1-2, reads DSGVTQTPKHLITATGQRVTLRCSPRSGDLSVYWYQQSLDQGLQFLIQYYNGEERAKGNILERFSAQQFPDLHSELNLSSLELGDSALYFCASSPGGGNYGYTFGSGTRLTVV.

V is TRBV12-3 or TRBV12-4 and J is TRBJ1-1; D gene uncertain. Trimming cost V 0 bases and J 11 bases, with 10 bases left between them. The CDR3 extends over 12 amino acids. Written as DNA, the CDR3 is TGTGCCAGCAGTTTAGCTACCAACAAGGCTTTCTTT. It translates to CASSLATNKAFF.

The chain joins TRBV27 to TRBJ1-1; 7 positions match TRBD1. The V and J ends lost 6 bases and 2 bases, in that order; junction bases with no gene match: 9. Germline V gene sequence: CDR1 MNHEY, CDR2 SMNVEV (reference sequence). The CDR3 is made up of 15 amino acids. The CDR3 bases are TGTGCCAGCAGGCCTGCGGGGACAGACAACACTGAAGCTTTCTTT. Encoded protein: CASRPAGTDNTEAFF.

This clone has only a few counts. The genes are TRBV12-3 or TRBV12-4 and TRBJ1-1; D unclear. There are 13 residues in the CDR3. V lost 7 bases, J lost 5 bases, and 14 bases lay in between. CDR3 sequence reads: CASKLSMETEAFF. The DNA of the CDR3 is TGTGCCAGCAAACTGAGTATGGAGACTGAAGCTTTCTTT.